Listed below are T cell receptor beta chains from one sample, sequenced in a study of T-cell reconstitution after alpha-beta-depleted transplantation in children. From the PCR reads, TCRdb called clonotypes with MiXCR, one entry per CDR3 protein. The profile shows 500,000 to 600,000 distinct CDR3 sequences, roughly 18% of them singletons. Sequenced material: PBMCs from the stem cell graft donor, taken from the stem cell graft. The receptors come from a human donor who donated a stem cell graft to a child with acute lymphoblastic leukemia. Both conserved end residues are part of each CDR3. A D gene is named only where the DNA matches it firmly. Only some rows state a clone size, as once, few, many or a class for expanded clones.

V	D	J	size	DNA	CDR3
TRBV5-1	TRBD1	TRBJ2-7	.	TGCGCCAGCAGCCCGCGACCGGACAGGGTGGCCTCCTACGAGCAGTACTTC	CASSPRPDRVASYEQYF
TRBV5-1	.	TRBJ2-3	few	TGCGCCAGCAGGAGGCCCAGCGGTCCCCCAGATACGCAGTATTTT	CASRRPSGPPDTQYF
TRBV7-2	.	TRBJ2-5	few	TGTGCCAGCAGCTCGGGTGGAGGGCGAGAGACCCAGTACTTC	CASSSGGGRETQYF
TRBV5-5	.	TRBJ2-7	few	TGTGCCAGCAGCTCCCGGACACTCTACGAGCAGTACTTC	CASSSRTLYEQYF
TRBV7-3	.	TRBJ2-3	.	TGTGCCAGCAGCTTGGTGGGAGGTGGAGATACGCAGTATTTT	CASSLVGGGDTQYF
TRBV7-3	.	TRBJ2-7	.	TGTGCCGGCAGCGCCTGGGTCTCCGAGCAGTACTTC	CAGSAWVSEQYF
TRBV12-3/TRBV12-4	.	TRBJ2-3	.	TGTGCCAGCAGTTTAACGGCAGGAGATACGCAGTATTTT	CASSLTAGDTQYF
TRBV25-1	.	TRBJ1-1	.	TGTGCCAGCAGTGAAGGAGGACTGCCCGGGGCTTTCTTT	CASSEGGLPGAFF
TRBV12-3/TRBV12-4	.	TRBJ1-4	.	TGTGCCAGCAGGGAGCAGGGAACTAATGAAAAACTGTTTTTT	CASREQGTNEKLFF
TRBV29-1	.	TRBJ2-1	.	TGCAGCGTTGTCGGGGGAGGGGGTCAATACAATGAGCAGTTCTTC	CSVVGGGGQYNEQFF